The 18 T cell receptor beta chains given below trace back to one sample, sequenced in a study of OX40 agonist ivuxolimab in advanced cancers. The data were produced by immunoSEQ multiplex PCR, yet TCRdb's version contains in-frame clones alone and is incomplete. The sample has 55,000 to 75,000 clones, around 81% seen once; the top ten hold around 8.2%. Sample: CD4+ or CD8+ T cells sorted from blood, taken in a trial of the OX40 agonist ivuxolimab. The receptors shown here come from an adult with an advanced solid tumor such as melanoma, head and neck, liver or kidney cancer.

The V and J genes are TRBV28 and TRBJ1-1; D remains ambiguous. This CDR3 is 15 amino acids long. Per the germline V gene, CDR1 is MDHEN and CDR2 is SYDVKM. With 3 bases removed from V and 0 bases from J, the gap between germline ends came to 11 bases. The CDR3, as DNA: TGTGCCAGCAGTTTTTTTCGGTTCATGAACACTGAAGCTTTCTTT. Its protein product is CASSFFRFMNTEAFF.

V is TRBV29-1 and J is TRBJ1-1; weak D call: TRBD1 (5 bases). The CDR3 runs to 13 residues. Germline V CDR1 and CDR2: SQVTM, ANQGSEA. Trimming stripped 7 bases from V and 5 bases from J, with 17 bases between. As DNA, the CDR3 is TGCAGCGCCGAAGCCGGGGGGTGGACTGAAGCTTTCTTT. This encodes CSAEAGGWTEAFF.

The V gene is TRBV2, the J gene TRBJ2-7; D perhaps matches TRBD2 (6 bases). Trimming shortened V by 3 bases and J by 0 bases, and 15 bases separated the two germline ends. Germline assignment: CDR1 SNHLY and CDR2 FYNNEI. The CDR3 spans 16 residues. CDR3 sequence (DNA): TGTGCCAGCAGTGACGGTGGACTAAGAACCTCCTACGAGCAGTACTTC. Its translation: CASSDGGLRTSYEQYF.

The chain's CDR3 is CAWSPLPGGGPKQETQYF. Written as DNA, the CDR3 is TGTGCCTGGAGCCCACTCCCAGGTGGGGGGCCTAAACAAGAGACCCAGTACTTC. The chain recombines TRBV30 with TRBJ2-5; D tentatively fits TRBD1 or TRBD2 (6 bases each). CDR3 size: 18 residues. Trimming took 3 bases from V and 2 from J, leaving 25 bases between them. Germline CDR1 reads GTSNPN; CDR2 reads SVGIG (reference sequence). The full variable domain, its missing parts supplied by reference TRBV30 and TRBJ2-5, is SQTIHQWPATLVQPVGSPLSLECTVEGTSNPNLYWYRQAAGRGLQLLFYSVGIGQISSEVPQNLSASRPQDRQFILSSKKLLLSDSGFYLCAWSPLPGGGPKQETQYFGPGTRLLVL.

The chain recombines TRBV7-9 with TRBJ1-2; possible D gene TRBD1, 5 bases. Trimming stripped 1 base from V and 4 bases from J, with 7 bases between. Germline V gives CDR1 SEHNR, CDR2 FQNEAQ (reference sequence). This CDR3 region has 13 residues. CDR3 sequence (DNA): TGTGCCAGCAGCTTAGGGGGGGTCTATGGCTACACCTTC. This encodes CASSLGGVYGYTF. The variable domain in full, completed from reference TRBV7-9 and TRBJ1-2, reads DTGVSQNPRHKITKRGQNVTFRCDPISEHNRLYWYRQTLGQGPEFLTYFQNEAQLEKSRLLSDRFSAERPKGSFSTLEIQRTEQGDSAMYLCASSLGGVYGYTFGSGTRLTVV.

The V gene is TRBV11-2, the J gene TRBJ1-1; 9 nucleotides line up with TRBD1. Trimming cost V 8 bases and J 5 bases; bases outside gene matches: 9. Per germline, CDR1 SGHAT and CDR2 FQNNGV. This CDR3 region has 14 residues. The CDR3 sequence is CASLKGTGSTEAFF. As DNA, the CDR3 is TGTGCCAGCCTAAAGGGGACAGGGAGTACTGAAGCTTTCTTT.

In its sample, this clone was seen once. The CDR3 DNA reads TGCGCCAGCAGCTTGCAACAGCTAAACACCGGGGAGCTGTTTTTT. As protein: CASSLQQLNTGELFF. This rearrangement joins TRBV5-1 to TRBJ2-2; D gene unclear. V was clipped by 1 base and J by 2 bases, with 9 bases between them. CDR3 size: 15 residues. Per germline, CDR1 SGHRS and CDR2 YFSETQ.

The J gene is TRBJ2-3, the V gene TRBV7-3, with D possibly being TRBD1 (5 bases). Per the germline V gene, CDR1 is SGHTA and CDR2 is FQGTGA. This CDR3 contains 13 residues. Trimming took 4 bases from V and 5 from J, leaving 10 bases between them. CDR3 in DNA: TGTGCCAGCAGCTCCACAACAGGAGATACGCAGTATTTT. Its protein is CASSSTTGDTQYF. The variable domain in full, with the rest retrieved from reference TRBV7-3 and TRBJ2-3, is GAGVSQTPSNKVTEKGKYVELRCDPISGHTALYWYRQSLGQGPEFLIYFQGTGAADDSGLPNDRFFAVRPEGSVSTLKIQRTERGDSAVYLCASSSTTGDTQYFGPGTRLTVL.

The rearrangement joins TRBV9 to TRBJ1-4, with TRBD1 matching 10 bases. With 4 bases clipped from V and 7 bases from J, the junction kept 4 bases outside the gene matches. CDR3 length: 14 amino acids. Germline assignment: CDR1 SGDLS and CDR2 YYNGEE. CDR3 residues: CASSPWTGGEKLFF. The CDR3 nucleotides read TGTGCCAGCAGCCCTTGGACAGGGGGTGAAAAACTGTTTTTT. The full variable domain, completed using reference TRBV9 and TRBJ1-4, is DSGVTQTPKHLITATGQRVTLRCSPRSGDLSVYWYQQSLDQGLQFLIQYYNGEERAKGNILERFSAQQFPDLHSELNLSSLELGDSALYFCASSPWTGGEKLFFGSGTQLSVL.

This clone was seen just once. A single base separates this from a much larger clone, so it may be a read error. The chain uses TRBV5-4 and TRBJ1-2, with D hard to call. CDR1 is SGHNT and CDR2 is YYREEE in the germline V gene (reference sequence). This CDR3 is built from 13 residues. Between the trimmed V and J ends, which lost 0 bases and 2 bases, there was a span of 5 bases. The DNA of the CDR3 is TGTGCCAGCAGCTTGGACGGAAACTATGGCTACACCTTC. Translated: CASSLDGNYGYTF.

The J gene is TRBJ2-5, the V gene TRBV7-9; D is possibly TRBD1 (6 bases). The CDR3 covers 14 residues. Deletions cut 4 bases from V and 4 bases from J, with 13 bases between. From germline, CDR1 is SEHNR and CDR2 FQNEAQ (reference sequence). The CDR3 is CASSWDNGGETQYF. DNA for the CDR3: TGTGCCAGCAGCTGGGACAATGGGGGAGAGACCCAGTACTTC.

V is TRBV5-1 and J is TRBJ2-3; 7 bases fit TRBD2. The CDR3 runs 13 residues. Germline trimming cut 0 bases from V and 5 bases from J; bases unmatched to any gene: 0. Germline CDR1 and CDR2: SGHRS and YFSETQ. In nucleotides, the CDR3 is TGCGCCAGCAGCTTGGCGGGAGGAGATACGCAGTATTTT. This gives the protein CASSLAGGDTQYF.

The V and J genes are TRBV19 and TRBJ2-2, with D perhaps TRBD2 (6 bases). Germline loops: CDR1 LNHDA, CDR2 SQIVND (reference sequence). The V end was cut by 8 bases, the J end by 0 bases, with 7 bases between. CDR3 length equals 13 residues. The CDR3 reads CASERANTGELFF. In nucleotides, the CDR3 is TGTGCCAGTGAGCGGGCGAACACCGGGGAGCTGTTTTTT.

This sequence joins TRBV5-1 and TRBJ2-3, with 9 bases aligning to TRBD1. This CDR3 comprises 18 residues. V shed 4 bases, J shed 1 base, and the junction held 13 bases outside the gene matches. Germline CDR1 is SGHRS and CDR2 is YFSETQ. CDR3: CASSLGQGIRGGTDTQYF. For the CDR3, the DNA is TGCGCCAGCAGCCTTGGACAGGGGATTCGGGGAGGCACAGATACGCAGTATTTT.

For the CDR3, the DNA is TGTGCCAGCAGCTTAGAGAACGGGGAGCGGGAGACCCAGTACTTC. It yields the protein CASSLENGERETQYF. The J gene is TRBJ2-5, the V gene TRBV7-8, with D possibly TRBD2 on 5 matching bases. This CDR3 has 15 amino acids. V was pared by 1 base and J by 5 bases, with 14 bases between. CDR1 and CDR2 from the germline V gene are SGHVS and FQNEAQ. The full variable domain, with the rest looked up from reference TRBV7-8 and TRBJ2-5, is GAGVSQSPRYKVAKRGQDVALRCDPISGHVSLFWYQQALGQGPEFLTYFQNEAQLDKSGLPSDRFFAERPEGSVSTLKIQRTQQEDSAVYLCASSLENGERETQYFGPGTRLLVL.

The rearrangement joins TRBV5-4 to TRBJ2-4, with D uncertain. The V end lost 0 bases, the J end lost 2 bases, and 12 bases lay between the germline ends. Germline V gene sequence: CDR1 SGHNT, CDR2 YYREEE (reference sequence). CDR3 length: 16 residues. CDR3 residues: CASSLGTGRSKNIQYF. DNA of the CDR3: TGTGCCAGCAGCTTGGGCACCGGCAGGTCCAAAAACATTCAGTACTTC.

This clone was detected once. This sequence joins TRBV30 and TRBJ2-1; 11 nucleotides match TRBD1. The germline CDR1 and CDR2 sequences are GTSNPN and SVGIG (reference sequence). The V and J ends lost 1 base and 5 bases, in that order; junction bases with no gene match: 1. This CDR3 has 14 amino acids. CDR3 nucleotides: TGTGCCTGGAGTGCGGGACAGGGGGACAATGAGCAGTTCTTC. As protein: CAWSAGQGDNEQFF.

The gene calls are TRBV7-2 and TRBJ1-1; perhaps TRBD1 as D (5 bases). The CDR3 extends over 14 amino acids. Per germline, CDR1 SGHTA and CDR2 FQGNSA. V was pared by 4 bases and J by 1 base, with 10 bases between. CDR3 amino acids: CASSWQTGNTEAFF. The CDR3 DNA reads TGTGCCAGCAGCTGGCAAACAGGGAACACTGAAGCTTTCTTT.